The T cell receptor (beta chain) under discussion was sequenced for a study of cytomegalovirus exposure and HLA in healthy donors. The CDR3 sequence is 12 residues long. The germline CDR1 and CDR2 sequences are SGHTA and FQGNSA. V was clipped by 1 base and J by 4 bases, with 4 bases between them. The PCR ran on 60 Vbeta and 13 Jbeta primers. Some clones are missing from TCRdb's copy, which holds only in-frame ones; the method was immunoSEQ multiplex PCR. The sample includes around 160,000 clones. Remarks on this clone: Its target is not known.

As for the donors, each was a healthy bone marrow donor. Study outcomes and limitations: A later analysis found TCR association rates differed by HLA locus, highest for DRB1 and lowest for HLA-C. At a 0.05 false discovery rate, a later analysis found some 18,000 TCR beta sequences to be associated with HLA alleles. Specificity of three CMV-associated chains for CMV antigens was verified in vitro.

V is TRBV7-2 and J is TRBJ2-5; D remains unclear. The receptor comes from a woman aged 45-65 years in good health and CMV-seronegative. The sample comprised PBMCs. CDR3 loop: CASSLVLETQYF. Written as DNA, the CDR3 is TGTGCCAGCAGCTTAGTCCTAGAGACCCAGTACTTC.